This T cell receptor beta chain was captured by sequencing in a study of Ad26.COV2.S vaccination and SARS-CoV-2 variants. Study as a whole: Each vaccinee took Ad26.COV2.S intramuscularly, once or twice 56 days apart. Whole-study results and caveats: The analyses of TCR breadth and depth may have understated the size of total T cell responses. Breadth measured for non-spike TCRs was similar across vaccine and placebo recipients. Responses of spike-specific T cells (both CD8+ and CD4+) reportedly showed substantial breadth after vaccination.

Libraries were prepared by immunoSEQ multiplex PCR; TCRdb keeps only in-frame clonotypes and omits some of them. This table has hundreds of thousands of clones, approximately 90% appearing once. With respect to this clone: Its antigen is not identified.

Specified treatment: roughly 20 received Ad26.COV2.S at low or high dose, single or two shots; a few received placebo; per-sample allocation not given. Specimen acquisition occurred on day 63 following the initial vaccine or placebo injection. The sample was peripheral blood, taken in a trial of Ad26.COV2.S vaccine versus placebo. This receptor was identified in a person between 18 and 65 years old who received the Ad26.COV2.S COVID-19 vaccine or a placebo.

This chain's CDR3 is CASSPRGMLHSGNTIYF. The DNA of the CDR3 is TGTGCCAGCAGTCCAAGGGGCATGCTTCACTCTGGAAACACCATATATTTT. The rearrangement uses TRBV6-2 or TRBV6-3 and TRBJ1-3; the D gene is possibly TRBD1 (5 bases). Germline lookup yields CDR1 MNHEY and CDR2 SVGEGT. Trimming took off 5 bases at V and 0 bases at J, with 17 bases between the two ends. The CDR3 covers 17 residues.